This T cell receptor (beta chain) was sequenced for a study of T cell repertoires in cytomegalovirus infection. Study overall: Carrying CMV and the relevant HLA type showed in public TCR beta signatures.

Per the germline V gene, CDR1 is SGHKS and CDR2 is YYEKEE (reference sequence). The ends were cut back, 4 bases at V and 6 bases at J, with 15 bases in the middle. There are 14 residues in the CDR3. Notes on the study in general: The ex vivo response showed dominance by HLA-C-restricted CMV-specific TCR beta clonotypes.

MiXCR was run by TCRdb on the reads, yielding one entry per CDR3 protein. The profile shows around 43,000 distinct CDR3 sequences, roughly 20% of them singletons. In this sample, this clonotype turned up many times. Its target is not known. The chain uses TRBV5-5 and TRBJ2-3, with D perhaps assigned TRBD1 or TRBD2 (6 bases each). Source material: PBMCs, sequenced either directly or after in vitro stimulation (not recorded which). The sequence was obtained from a human donor in good health (CMV status not recorded). Some clones in this sample may be carry-over from other donors' samples. The CDR3 sequence is CASSRGPHADTQYF. In nucleotides, the CDR3 is TGTGCCAGCAGCCGGGGGCCCCACGCGGATACGCAGTATTTT.